The 18 T cell receptor beta chains below come from one sample, sequenced in a study of cytomegalovirus exposure and HLA in healthy donors. Some clones are missing from TCRdb's copy, which holds only in-frame ones; the method was immunoSEQ multiplex PCR. The table lists around 300,000 clones, approximately 86% of them singletons, with roughly 0.99% in the top ten. Sequenced input: PBMCs. These receptors all stem from a woman between 18 and 30 years old in good health and CMV-seronegative.

The chain recombines TRBV7-2 with TRBJ1-2, with a tentative D call TRBD1 (5 bases). The V end was cut by 3 bases, the J end by 8 bases, with 16 bases between. Germline CDR1 SGHTA, CDR2 FQGNSA. The length of the CDR3 is 14 residues. The CDR3, as DNA: TGTGCCAGCAGCTTCATGGACGCTCAGGGCGGCTACACCTTC. It translates to CASSFMDAQGGYTF.

The sample holds a few counts of this clone. An end of the junction does not agree with germline; a read error may underlie this. The gene calls are TRBV5-1 and TRBJ2-7, with TRBD1 matching over 8 bases. Germline V gene lookup returns CDR1 SGHRS and CDR2 YFSETQ. This CDR3 has 16 amino acids. The CDR3 sequence: CASSLGPGQGSYEQYF. Written as DNA, the CDR3 is TGCGCCAGCAGTTTGGGCCCTGGACAGGGATCCTACGAGCAGTACTTC. Using reference TRBV5-1 and TRBJ2-7 for the parts outside the CDR3, the full variable domain is KAGVTQTPRYLIKTRGQQVTLSCSPISGHRSVSWYQQTPGQGLQFLFEYFSETQRNKGNFPGRFSGRQFSNSRSEMNVSTLELGDSALYLCASSLGPGQGSYEQYFGPGTRLTVT.

This clone was counted between two and nine times. V gene TRBV7-6 combines with J gene TRBJ2-3; the match to TRBD2 covers 15 bases. With V trimmed by 4 bases and J by 9 bases, 5 bases remained unmatched. This CDR3 spans 15 amino acids. Germline CDR1 and CDR2: SGHVS and FNYEAQ. CDR3 in amino acids: CASSSGTSGGNTQYF. DNA of the CDR3: TGTGCCAGCAGCTCCGGGACTAGCGGGGGGAACACGCAGTATTTT.

This rearrangement joins TRBV6-5 to TRBJ1-2; the D gene is possibly TRBD1 (5 bases). The germline gives CDR1 MNHEY, CDR2 SVGAGI. CDR3 length: 13 amino acids. The V and J ends lost 6 bases and 4 bases respectively, with 12 bases between them. The CDR3 coding sequence is TGTGCCAGCAGCATCGACAGTTTCTATGGCTACACCTTC. It yields the protein CASSIDSFYGYTF.

This clone was seen more than once but under ten times. The rearrangement joins TRBV2 to TRBJ2-7; a possible D gene is TRBD2 (5 bases). V was clipped by 6 bases and J by 3 bases, with 9 bases between them. The V gene's germline CDR1 is SNHLY and CDR2 FYNNEI. CDR3 size: 12 residues. The CDR3 spells CASRPTSYEQYF. The DNA of the CDR3 is TGTGCCAGCAGACCCACTAGCTACGAGCAGTACTTC. Looking up the rest from reference TRBV2 and TRBJ2-7 gives the full variable domain: EPEVTQTPSHQVTQMGQEVILRCVPISNHLYFYWYRQILGQKVEFLVSFYNNEISEKSEIFDDQFSVERPDGSNFTLKIRSTKLEDSAMYFCASRPTSYEQYFGPGTRLTVT.

The chain joins TRBV28 to TRBJ2-1, with 7 nucleotides matching TRBD2. The trim removed 6 bases at V and 5 bases at J, leaving 10 bases unmatched. Germline CDR1 and CDR2: MDHEN and SYDVKM. There are 15 residues in the CDR3. Written as DNA, the CDR3 is TGTGCCAGCAGACAAATAGCGGGCCGACACAATGAGCAGTTCTTC. Encoded protein: CASRQIAGRHNEQFF.

The rearrangement links TRBV5-1 to TRBJ2-3, with TRBD1 matching 8 bases. Germline V gene sequence: CDR1 SGHRS, CDR2 YFSETQ. Trimming removed 2 bases from V and 4 bases from J; junction bases left unmatched: 6. This CDR3 spans 15 amino acids. CDR3 amino acids: CASSLGQGEPDTQYF. The CDR3 nucleotides read TGCGCCAGCAGCTTAGGACAGGGAGAGCCAGATACGCAGTATTTT.

This chain joins TRBV5-1 and TRBJ2-7, with 7 bases matching TRBD1. With V trimmed by 5 bases and J by 2 bases, 7 bases remained unmatched. In germline, CDR1 is SGHRS, CDR2 YFSETQ. This CDR3 comprises 14 residues. Here the CDR3 DNA reads TGCGCCAGCAGGCCCGGGACAGACCCCTACGAGCAGTACTTC. Translation gives CASRPGTDPYEQYF.

Notes on this clone: Distinct nucleotide sequences in the sample also encode this CDR3. The genes are TRBV5-1 and TRBJ1-2; D is perhaps TRBD1 (5 bases). The CDR3 loop spans 14 amino acids. The germline V gene encodes CDR1 SGHRS and CDR2 YFSETQ. Trimming cost V 1 base and J 2 bases, with 9 bases left between them. The DNA of the CDR3 is TGCGCCAGCAGCTTGAGGGGCCTCAACTATGGCTACACCTTC. This encodes CASSLRGLNYGYTF.

The V call is TRBV5-4, the J call TRBJ1-3, with no clear D. The CDR3 covers 16 residues. Per the germline V gene, CDR1 is SGHNT and CDR2 is YYREEE (reference sequence). Trimming took 0 bases from V and 0 from J, leaving 10 bases between them. CDR3 in amino acids: CASSLDPGYSGNTIYF. For the CDR3, the DNA is TGTGCCAGCAGCTTGGATCCAGGCTACTCTGGAAACACCATATATTTT. The full variable domain, in which reference TRBV5-4 and TRBJ1-3 provide the parts outside the CDR3, is ETGVTQSPTHLIKTRGQQVTLRCSSQSGHNTVSWYQQALGQGPQFIFQYYREEENGRGNFPPRFSGLQFPNYSSELNVNALELDDSALYLCASSLDPGYSGNTIYFGEGSWLTVV.

The genes are TRBV5-6 and TRBJ2-5; 7 nucleotides agree with TRBD1. V shed 5 bases and J 4 bases; nucleotides not matched to a gene: 5. The CDR3 sequence is 13 residues long. Germline values: CDR1 SGHDT, CDR2 YYEEEE. The CDR3 DNA sequence: TGTGCCAGCAGATGGGGACAGAGAGAGACCCAGTACTTC. Residues: CASRWGQRETQYF.

The genes are TRBV27 and TRBJ1-1, with D possibly being TRBD1 (5 bases). CDR3 length: 16 amino acids. Germline CDR1 reads MNHEY; CDR2 reads SMNVEV (reference sequence). V was cut by 1 base and J by 0 bases, with 12 bases left in between. CDR3 sequence reads: CASSLWGSGVNTEAFF. The CDR3 nucleotides read TGTGCCAGCAGTTTATGGGGGAGCGGGGTGAACACTGAAGCTTTCTTT.

The chain carries TRBV2 and TRBJ1-5; TRBD1 aligns across 7 bases. V dropped 1 base and J dropped 0; count of bases not matched to a gene: 3. Germline values: CDR1 SNHLY, CDR2 FYNNEI. The CDR3 is 16 residues long. CDR3 bases: TGTGCCAGCAGTGAAGGGACAGGCCTTAGCAATCAGCCCCAGCATTTT. It is translated as CASSEGTGLSNQPQHF.

CDR3 amino acids: CSVLTEVETQYF. CDR3 sequence (DNA): TGCAGCGTATTGACAGAAGTCGAGACCCAGTACTTC. J is TRBJ2-5 and V is TRBV29-1; TRBD1 might be the D (5 bases). This CDR3 contains 12 residues. Germline-derived CDR1 and CDR2 are SQVTM and ANQGSEA. V lost 6 bases to trimming and J lost 5 bases, with 13 bases between them.

The chain is built from TRBV7-6 and TRBJ1-5, with 7 nucleotides matching TRBD1. The V gene's germline CDR1 is SGHVS and CDR2 FNYEAQ. The J segment lost 1 base and the V segment lost 5 bases, leaving 14 bases of the junction unmatched. The CDR3 extends over 18 amino acids. The CDR3 DNA reads TGTGCCAGCAGCGCTCAGACAGGGAAATTCGGCAGCAATCAGCCCCAGCATTTT. Residues: CASSAQTGKFGSNQPQHF.

The gene calls are TRBV27 and TRBJ1-2; D not certain. Trimming removed 3 bases at V and 4 bases at J, with 21 bases between. The CDR3 contains 17 residues. Germline CDR1 is MNHEY and CDR2 is SMNVEV (reference sequence). CDR3 coding DNA: TGTGCCAGCAGTTTGCTTACGGGGTCGCCGGCCCTCTATGGCTACACCTTC. The encoded protein is CASSLLTGSPALYGYTF.

This clone turned up a few times. The chain recombines TRBV10-3 with TRBJ1-2; tentative D call: TRBD1 (6 bases). The germline V gene has CDR1 ENHRY and CDR2 SYGVKD. CDR3 length: 12 residues. V dropped 2 bases and J dropped 6 bases, with 7 bases sitting between them. For the CDR3, the DNA is TGTGCCATCAGTGAGGGGGGCCATGGCTACACCTTC. It yields the protein CAISEGGHGYTF.

V and J are TRBV5-5 and TRBJ2-3, with unresolved D. CDR3 size: 12 residues. V shed 6 bases and J shed 6 bases, with 11 bases lying between them. The germline CDR1 and CDR2 sequences are SGHKS and YYEKEE (reference sequence). CDR3 sequence (DNA): TGTGCCAGCACCAGGATATCGGATACGCAGTATTTT. Protein sequence: CASTRISDTQYF.